The next 21 T cell receptor beta chains were all read from a single sample in a study of blood T cell repertoires in COVID-19 (dated by TCRdb to about 2020). Library prep was done by the immunoSEQ multiplex PCR assay. Entries here come from immuneACCESS through TCRdb and include only in-frame sequences with V and J called. Some clones fail to appear in such tables; in the studies checked, an unresolved V gene covers under half of the shortfall, and the cause of the remainder is unknown. Present in this sample are about 150,000 clones, approximately 91% of which were seen just once. The ten largest clones represent roughly 5% of the sample. Sequenced sample: peripheral blood. These TCRs come from a young man with COVID-19, enrolled during active disease.

Written as DNA, the CDR3 is TGTGCCAGTAGTATCGGACAGGGGAACTATGGCTACACCTTC. This translates into CASSIGQGNYGYTF. The genes are TRBV19 and TRBJ1-2; 9 bases are a match to TRBD1. The CDR3 is made up of 14 amino acids. In germline, CDR1 is LNHDA, CDR2 SQIVND (reference sequence). V lost 3 bases and J lost 2; bases outside the gene matches: 1.

This chain joins TRBV9 and TRBJ1-2; possibly TRBD1 for D (6 bases). CDR3 length equals 15 residues. Per germline, CDR1 SGDLS and CDR2 YYNGEE. Trimming cost V 5 bases and J 5 bases, with 19 bases left between them. Written as DNA, the CDR3 is TGTGCCAGCAGGGCGGTATCCGAGGGGGGGTATGGCTACACCTTC. Amino acid sequence: CASRAVSEGGYGYTF.

The count of this clone is one. V and J are TRBV28 and TRBJ2-1; 8 bases are a match to TRBD2. Germline V CDR1 and CDR2: MDHEN, SYDVKM. The V and J ends lost 4 bases and 8 bases, in that order; junction bases with no gene match: 13. The CDR3 contains 16 residues. CDR3 amino acids: CASSSPRDYGRDEQFF. CDR3 nucleotide sequence: TGTGCCAGCAGTTCCCCCCGGGACTACGGGAGGGATGAGCAGTTCTTC.

The chain employs TRBV28 and TRBJ1-5; D is perhaps TRBD1 (5 bases). The V and J ends lost 10 bases and 0 bases respectively, with 16 bases between them. In germline, CDR1 is MDHEN, CDR2 SYDVKM. The CDR3 runs 15 residues. The CDR3 coding sequence is TGTGCCATCCAAACTGGGAGGGGTAGCAATCAGCCCCAGCATTTT. Translated, it gives CAIQTGRGSNQPQHF.

This clone came up once. The CDR3 spells CATSRGRNSGNTIYF. CDR3 in DNA: TGTGCCACCAGCAGAGGGCGGAACTCTGGAAACACCATATATTTT. The J gene is TRBJ1-3, the V gene TRBV15; D not resolved. This CDR3 is 15 amino acids long. The germline V gene encodes CDR1 LNHNV and CDR2 YYDKDF (reference sequence). Trimming cost V 1 base and J 0 bases, with 7 bases left between them.

This clone has only one observation. The chain employs TRBV29-1 and TRBJ2-3, with 7 bases matching TRBD1. Germline CDR1 and CDR2: SQVTM and ANQGSEA. This CDR3 has 15 residues. The J segment lost 0 bases and the V segment lost 4 bases, leaving 7 bases of the junction unmatched. Here the CDR3 reads CSVVTRGSSTDTQYF. CDR3 nucleotides: TGCAGCGTTGTGACCAGGGGGTCGAGCACAGATACGCAGTATTTT.

This chain uses TRBV6-2 or TRBV6-3 with TRBJ2-7, with 10 bases identical to TRBD2. V shed 5 bases and J 5 bases; nucleotides not matched to a gene: 6. The germline gives CDR1 MNHEY, CDR2 SVGEGT. The CDR3 loop spans 14 amino acids. The CDR3 region has the DNA TGTGCCAGCAGTAAGAGCGGGAGGGCAAACGAGCAGTACTTC. This encodes CASSKSGRANEQYF.

The chain joins TRBV9 to TRBJ1-2, with D perhaps TRBD1 (5 bases). Germline V CDR1 and CDR2: SGDLS, YYNGEE. The CDR3 totals 15 residues. Trimming shortened V by 4 bases and J by 1 base, and 14 bases separated the two germline ends. DNA for the CDR3: TGTGCCAGCAGCCTACCAACAGGCGGTAACTATGGCTACACCTTC. Amino acid sequence: CASSLPTGGNYGYTF.

CDR3 region: CASSRVLIAGPNNEQFF. The CDR3 DNA reads as TGCGCCAGCAGCCGGGTTCTTATAGCGGGACCCAACAATGAGCAGTTCTTC. The genes are TRBV4-3 and TRBJ2-1, with 8 nucleotides matching TRBD2. The germline gives CDR1 LGHNA, CDR2 YSLEER. This CDR3 is built from 17 residues. The V segment lost 4 bases and the J segment 5 bases; nucleotides outside the gene matches: 13.

The chain links TRBV4-2 to TRBJ2-3, with 11 bases lining up with TRBD2. The CDR3 is 21 residues long. Unmatched junction bases numbered 19, after V lost 3 bases and J lost 2 bases. Germline V CDR1 and CDR2: LGHNA, YNFKEQ. The CDR3 DNA reads as TGTGCCAGCAGCCAGAGGGGGCCGGGACTAGCGGACCTATACCCCACAGATACGCAGTATTTT. It encodes CASSQRGPGLADLYPTDTQYF.

The chain recombines TRBV19 with TRBJ2-7, with TRBD2 identical over 11 bases. This CDR3 is built from 14 residues. Trimming removed 5 bases from V and 3 bases from J; junction bases left unmatched: 3. Germline V gene sequence: CDR1 LNHDA, CDR2 SQIVND (reference sequence). CDR3 nucleotide sequence: TGTGCCAGTAGTGCAACTAGCGGGAGCTACGAGCAGTACTTC. Translated: CASSATSGSYEQYF.

V and J are TRBV30 and TRBJ1-5; 11 bases align to TRBD1. In germline, CDR1 is GTSNPN, CDR2 SVGIG (reference sequence). The CDR3 length is 15 residues. V lost 5 bases, J lost 7 bases, and 10 bases stayed unmatched. CDR3 amino acids: CAWDLGTGGDQPQHF. In nucleotides, the CDR3 is TGTGCCTGGGACTTAGGGACAGGGGGAGACCAGCCCCAGCATTTT.

J is TRBJ2-1 and V is TRBV28; 9 nucleotides agree with TRBD1. Germline CDR1 reads MDHEN; CDR2 reads SYDVKM. The CDR3 sequence is 15 residues long. V gave up 6 bases and J gave up 6 bases; unmatched junction bases: 9. This chain's CDR3 is CASSLPGTGLNEQFF. In DNA form, the CDR3 reads TGTGCCAGCAGCCTACCCGGGACAGGGCTCAATGAGCAGTTCTTC. The whole variable domain, remainder taken from reference TRBV28 and TRBJ2-1, is DVKVTQSSRYLVKRTGEKVFLECVQDMDHENMFWYRQDPGLGLRLIYFSYDVKMKEKGDIPEGYSVSREKKERFSLILESASTNQTSMYLCASSLPGTGLNEQFFGPGTRLTVL.

The chain is built from TRBV5-1 and TRBJ1-5, with 8 bases lining up with TRBD1. Germline V lookup: CDR1 SGHRS, CDR2 YFSETQ. The CDR3 is 17 residues long. V shed 0 bases, J shed 7 bases, and the junction held 12 bases outside the gene matches. This CDR3 reads CASSLGPGQGNRQPQHF. In nucleotides, the CDR3 is TGCGCCAGCAGCTTGGGACCCGGACAGGGTAATAGGCAGCCCCAGCATTTT.

V gene TRBV4-2 combines with J gene TRBJ2-7, with 9 bases identical to TRBD1. Germline assignment: CDR1 LGHNA and CDR2 YNFKEQ. The CDR3 contains 18 residues. The V gene end was trimmed by 0 bases and the J gene end by 0 bases; junction bases not matched to a gene: 9. CDR3 amino acids: CASSQEGGTGLSSYEQYF. The CDR3 nucleotides read TGTGCCAGCAGCCAAGAGGGCGGGACAGGGCTTAGCTCCTACGAGCAGTACTTC.

This sequence joins TRBV6-1 and TRBJ2-7; possible D gene TRBD2, 5 bases. There are 14 residues in the CDR3. The germline V and J ends were trimmed by 0 bases and 6 bases, with 12 bases remaining between them. The germline gives CDR1 MNHNS, CDR2 SASEGT. DNA of the CDR3: TGTGCCAGCAGTGAAGCACACTCGGCGGGCGAGCAGTACTTC. This sequence encodes CASSEAHSAGEQYF.

The chain has TRBV11-3 and TRBJ2-7, with a weak D call TRBD2 (6 bases). Trimming removed 5 bases from V and 2 bases from J, with 16 bases in between. The CDR3 runs 15 residues. CDR1 is SGHNT and CDR2 is YENEEA in the germline V gene. CDR3 amino acids: CASSIGASETYEQYF. DNA of the CDR3: TGTGCCAGCAGCATAGGGGCTAGCGAGACCTACGAGCAGTACTTC.

This sequence joins TRBV7-3 and TRBJ2-3; 15 bases map to TRBD2. With 1 base clipped from V and 4 bases from J, the junction kept 9 bases outside the gene matches. The CDR3 loop spans 19 amino acids. Germline CDR1 SGHTA, CDR2 FQGTGA. CDR3 region: CASSLSPGLAGGGSDTQYF. CDR3 nucleotide sequence: TGTGCCAGCAGCTTAAGTCCGGGACTAGCGGGGGGAGGATCAGATACGCAGTATTTT.

The V gene is TRBV7-3, the J gene TRBJ1-2, with TRBD1 matching 8 bases. Germline V lookup: CDR1 SGHTA, CDR2 FQGTGA. The J segment lost 7 bases and the V segment lost 5 bases, leaving 6 bases of the junction unmatched. This CDR3 has 13 amino acids. CDR3 nucleotides: TGTGCCAGCAGCCCGGACAGGGAAAGTGGCTACACCTTC. It yields the protein CASSPDRESGYTF.

The chain is built from TRBV24-1 and TRBJ1-5, with D maybe TRBD1 (5 bases). Germline V gene data show CDR1 as KGHDR and CDR2 as SFDVKD. This CDR3 region has 14 residues. V shed 5 bases and J shed 1 base, with 8 bases lying between them. The CDR3 here is CATSGRTSNQPQHF. The CDR3 region has the DNA TGTGCCACCAGTGGCCGGACAAGCAATCAGCCCCAGCATTTT.

The V and J genes are TRBV7-9 and TRBJ1-2; D may be TRBD1 (6 bases). The germline gives CDR1 SEHNR, CDR2 FQNEAQ (reference sequence). V lost 3 bases and J lost 3, with 11 bases in between. The CDR3 has 14 amino acids. This CDR3 reads CASSLGSGDYGYTF. CDR3 bases: TGTGCCAGCAGCTTGGGTTCAGGGGACTATGGCTACACCTTC. The full variable domain, completed using reference TRBV7-9 and TRBJ1-2, is DTGVSQNPRHKITKRGQNVTFRCDPISEHNRLYWYRQTLGQGPEFLTYFQNEAQLEKSRLLSDRFSAERPKGSFSTLEIQRTEQGDSAMYLCASSLGSGDYGYTFGSGTRLTVV.